Each of the 20 T cell receptor beta chains below was sequenced from the same sample in a study of shared clonotypes between healthy human individuals. Assay: immunoSEQ multiplex PCR; the TCRdb copy retains only in-frame clones and omits some. The top ten hold 9.5% to 15% of the sample, which has approximately 500,000 clones, more than 75% seen once. Sequences were obtained from PBMCs. These receptors originate from a woman aged 40 to 50 in good health. Some clones in this sample may be carry-over from other donors' samples.

The chain is built from TRBV2 and TRBJ1-1, with D possibly being TRBD1 (5 bases). V dropped 9 bases and J dropped 1 base, with 12 bases sitting between them. Germline-derived CDR1 and CDR2 are SNHLY and FYNNEI. The CDR3 runs to 13 residues. The CDR3 nucleotides are TGTGCCAGGAAACAGGCCCAGAACACTGAAGCTTTCTTT. It is translated as CARKQAQNTEAFF.

The chain recombines TRBV27 with TRBJ2-7; a possible D gene is TRBD1 (8 bases). Germline V lookup: CDR1 MNHEY, CDR2 SMNVEV (reference sequence). The CDR3 covers 16 residues. Trimming took off 2 bases at V and 3 bases at J, with 17 bases between the two ends. CDR3 in amino acids: CASSLRGGDRIYEQYF. The CDR3 region has the DNA TGTGCCAGCAGTTTAAGGGGGGGGGACAGGATCTACGAGCAGTACTTC.

This chain links TRBV7-9 with TRBJ2-7; 10 bases agree with TRBD1. The germline V gene has CDR1 SEHNR and CDR2 FQNEAQ (reference sequence). This CDR3 spans 15 amino acids. V shed 3 bases and J 2 bases; nucleotides not matched to a gene: 4. CDR3 nucleotides: TGTGCCAGCAGCTTTATGGGACAGGGGCCCTACGAGCAGTACTTC. Its protein is CASSFMGQGPYEQYF.

This clone was recorded only once. The CDR3 coding sequence is TGTGCCAGCAGTATAACAATGACAGGGGGTCCAACCTACGAGCAGTACTTC. Its translation is CASSITMTGGPTYEQYF. The chain combines TRBV28 with TRBJ2-7; the match to TRBD1 covers 9 bases. This CDR3 is 17 amino acids long. Germline V gene data show CDR1 as MDHEN and CDR2 as SYDVKM. The J segment lost 2 bases and the V segment lost 5 bases, leaving 13 bases of the junction unmatched.

This clone showed up many times. Other DNA sequences in the sample encode the same CDR3. The chain is built from TRBV5-1 and TRBJ2-1; 11 bases are a match to TRBD1. J lost 9 bases, V lost 0 bases, and 11 bases had no gene match. Germline V gene sequence: CDR1 SGHRS, CDR2 YFSETQ. This CDR3 comprises 17 residues. For the CDR3, the DNA is TGCGCCAGCAGCTTGGTGTTTGGGACAGGGGGTCAGGCTGAGCAGTTCTTC. Protein: CASSLVFGTGGQAEQFF.

This clone was detected only a few times. This chain connects TRBV7-3 to TRBJ2-3; TRBD2 matches 8 bases. V gave up 5 bases and J gave up 2 bases; unmatched junction bases: 3. Germline V gene lookup returns CDR1 SGHTA and CDR2 FQGTGA. The CDR3 sequence is 14 residues long. CDR3 sequence reads: CASSISGTTDTQYF. CDR3 nucleotides: TGTGCCAGCAGCATTAGCGGGACCACAGATACGCAGTATTTT.

The chain joins TRBV5-1 to TRBJ2-1, with unresolved D. The CDR3 is 14 amino acids. Trimming removed 4 bases from V and 7 bases from J, with 15 bases in between. Per germline, CDR1 SGHRS and CDR2 YFSETQ. This chain's CDR3 is CASSPLSRRNEQFF. The CDR3 DNA reads as TGCGCCAGCAGCCCTTTGTCGCGGCGTAATGAGCAGTTCTTC.

Points on this clone: Mismatch with germline at one junction end may stem from a read error. The chain recombines TRBV11-1 with TRBJ2-7; weak D call: TRBD2 (5 bases). Germline values: CDR1 SGHAT, CDR2 FQDESV (reference sequence). The CDR3 is 13 residues long. The CDR3 sequence: CASSLAPGMPSNF. The DNA of the CDR3 is TGTGCCAGCAGCTTAGCTCCCGGGATGCCTTCTAACTTC.

This sequence joins TRBV11-1 and TRBJ1-1; unclear D gene. This CDR3 has 12 residues. Germline V gene sequence: CDR1 SGHAT, CDR2 FQDESV (reference sequence). Trimming shortened V by 1 base and J by 9 bases, and 9 bases separated the two germline ends. CDR3 amino acids: CASSLDLGKAFF. The CDR3 DNA is TGTGCCAGCAGCTTAGATCTGGGGAAAGCTTTCTTT.

This rearrangement joins TRBV5-1 to TRBJ2-1; 10 nucleotides match TRBD2. The CDR3 spans 14 residues. Trimming cost V 4 bases and J 8 bases; bases outside gene matches: 6. Per germline, CDR1 SGHRS and CDR2 YFSETQ. The CDR3 nucleotides are TGCGCCAGCAGCACCGGGACTAGCGTGGATGAGCAGTTCTTC. It yields the protein CASSTGTSVDEQFF.

This clone was seen many times. The chain joins TRBV7-9 to TRBJ2-7; D is uncertain. Germline loops: CDR1 SEHNR, CDR2 FQNEAQ (reference sequence). Trimming took 1 base from V and 4 from J, leaving 8 bases between them. This CDR3 is 13 amino acids long. This CDR3 reads CASSLGVVYEQYF. CDR3 bases: TGTGCCAGCAGCTTAGGGGTGGTGTACGAGCAGTACTTC.

This clone was recorded only once. The chain combines TRBV2 with TRBJ2-7; tentatively, D is TRBD1 (6 bases). V was clipped by 7 bases and J by 4 bases, with 17 bases between them. This CDR3 is built from 14 residues. Germline V CDR1 and CDR2: SNHLY, FYNNEI. CDR3 amino acids: CASTSYRAGYEQYF. The CDR3 coding sequence is TGTGCCAGCACGTCGTACAGGGCCGGGTACGAGCAGTACTTC.

In regard to this clone: This may be a read error: a much more frequent sequence differs by one nucleotide. The chain links TRBV7-2 to TRBJ1-1; TRBD1 is a possible D gene (6 bases). This CDR3 is built from 14 residues. V was cut by 1 base and J by 1 base, with 7 bases left in between. Germline CDR1 reads SGHTA; CDR2 reads FQGNSA. For the CDR3, the DNA is TGTGCCAGCAGCTTAGGGGGGCGGAACACTGAAGCTTTCTTT. Translating it yields CASSLGGRNTEAFF.

Points on this clone: An end of the junction does not agree with germline; a read error may underlie this. The rearrangement links TRBV7-7 to TRBJ2-5; 14 positions match TRBD2. The CDR3 consists of 16 residues. Germline CDR1 and CDR2: SSHAT and FNYEAQ (reference sequence). CDR3: CASSRGLAGVQETQYF. CDR3 sequence (DNA): TGTGCTAGCAGCCGGGGACTAGCGGGAGTCCAAGAGACCCAGTACTTC.

The CDR3 is CASSLARQGVIQYF. CDR3 in DNA: TGTGCCAGCAGTTTGGCGCGGCAGGGGGTGATACAGTACTTC. The chain recombines TRBV28 with TRBJ2-7; 7 bases fit TRBD1. CDR3 length equals 14 residues. Germline loops: CDR1 MDHEN, CDR2 SYDVKM. V dropped 3 bases and J dropped 10; count of bases not matched to a gene: 12.

CDR3: CASSDRRTPNEQFF. The CDR3 DNA sequence: TGTGCCAGCAGTGATAGAAGGACACCCAATGAGCAGTTCTTC. The rearrangement uses TRBV2 and TRBJ2-1; D is possibly TRBD1 (5 bases). In germline, CDR1 is SNHLY, CDR2 FYNNEI. The CDR3 sequence is 14 residues long. V gave up 3 bases and J gave up 6 bases, with 12 bases separating them.

The CDR3 here is CATSRDPSPSTDTQYF. The CDR3 nucleotides read TGTGCCACCAGCAGAGACCCTAGCCCCAGCACAGATACGCAGTATTTT. The V and J genes are TRBV15 and TRBJ2-3, with a weak D call TRBD2 (5 bases). The germline V gene encodes CDR1 LNHNV and CDR2 YYDKDF (reference sequence). V shed 0 bases and J shed 0 bases, with 10 bases lying between them. The CDR3 consists of 16 residues.

The chain carries TRBV27 and TRBJ1-1; D not resolved. V lost 6 bases and J 0 bases, leaving 17 bases between the germline ends. Per the germline V gene, CDR1 is MNHEY and CDR2 is SMNVEV (reference sequence). The CDR3 length is 16 residues. DNA of the CDR3: TGTGCCAGCAGAGCTCCAGGAGGAATAATGAACACTGAAGCTTTCTTT. It is translated as CASRAPGGIMNTEAFF.

V usage is TRBV5-8 and J usage is TRBJ1-5; possible D gene TRBD1, 6 bases. From germline, CDR1 is SGHTS and CDR2 YDEGEE. The CDR3 runs to 15 residues. Trimming stripped 5 bases from V and 5 bases from J, with 17 bases between. CDR3 amino acids: CASSRNRALDQPQHF. The DNA for the CDR3 is TGTGCCAGCAGTCGAAACAGGGCTCTCGATCAGCCCCAGCATTTT. Supplemented by reference TRBV5-8 and TRBJ1-5, the full variable domain reads EAGVTQSPTHLIKTRGQQATLRCSPISGHTSVYWYQQALGLGLQFLLWYDEGEERNRGNFPPRFSGRQFPNYSSELNVNALELEDSALYLCASSRNRALDQPQHFGDGTRLSIL.

In the case of this clone: A far larger clone is a single base away, which makes a read error likely. The chain joins TRBV6-6 to TRBJ1-4; the match to TRBD1 covers 8 bases. The length of the CDR3 is 16 residues. CDR1 is MNHNY and CDR2 is SVGAGI in the germline V gene (reference sequence). Losses at the gene ends were 0 bases for V and 8 bases for J; bases not matched to a gene: 8. The CDR3 nucleotides read TGTGCCAGCAGTTACTCGATGGAGACAGGGGTAGAAAAACTGTTTTTT. Translating gives CASSYSMETGVEKLFF.